The clone carrying this T cell receptor beta chain was counted at least ten times. Its antigen is unknown. This sample was included in a study of neurological immune-mediated disorders. The unsorted libraries were generated from a total of 2 million PBMCs, which had been stored in RNAlater at -80 C. A single record per CDR3 protein comes from TCRdb applying MiXCR to the 5' RACE reads. Of tens of thousands of distinct CDR3 sequences detected, roughly a sixth appear once; the ten largest clones hold 15%. Regarding the study as a whole: Private repertoires in all groups were suggested by the absence of shared CDR3 amino acid sequences among expanded clones across subjects. While HTLV-1-associated myelopathy showed the greatest TCR clonal expansion, multiple sclerosis showed the least, falling below healthy controls.

The CDR3 has 12 residues. Germline lookup yields CDR1 MNHEY and CDR2 SVGEGT. Deletions cut 7 bases from V and 4 bases from J, with 11 bases between. The chain couples TRBV6-2 or TRBV6-3 to TRBJ2-7; D assignment may be TRBD1 or TRBD2 (7 bases each). What was sequenced was PBMCs. The origin of this receptor is a woman aged 35 to 49 in good health. The CDR3: CASTGGEYEQYF. The CDR3 nucleotides are TGTGCCAGCACAGGGGGGGAATACGAGCAGTACTTC.